The 7 T cell receptor beta chains listed next were all sequenced from one sample in a study of blood T cells in healthy people across ages. A sample-barcoded 5' primer and a J-beta primer mix were used in a second PCR of roughly 7 to 11 cycles. Using its own MiXCR run on the 5' RACE reads, TCRdb lists one record per CDR3 protein. The sample consists of some 880,000 distinct CDR3 sequences, around 36% of them appearing once. The sequenced sample consisted of blood. These TCRs come from a man younger than 35 in good health.

About this clonotype itself: This may come from a read error, since a much larger clone is one base off. The rearrangement links TRBV4-3 to TRBJ1-1; maybe TRBD1 (6 bases). The CDR3 has 16 amino acids. The germline V gene encodes CDR1 LGHNA and CDR2 YSLEER. The CDR3 coding sequence is TGCACCAGCAGCCCAGGGGTCGGACGGATGAACACTGAAGCTTTCTTT. It is translated as CTSSPGVGRMNTEAFF.

The gene calls are TRBV5-1 and TRBJ2-3; TRBD1 matches 7 bases. Trimming at V came to 2 bases and at J to 4 bases, leaving 16 bases not matched to a gene. This CDR3 region has 18 residues. Looked up from germline, CDR1 is SGHRS and CDR2 is YFSETQ. The CDR3 bases are TGCGCCAGCAGCTTTCCTAAAACAGGGGCTCCAGGGGCAGATACGCAGTATTTT. Encoded protein: CASSFPKTGAPGADTQYF.

With respect to this clonotype: Its ends do not fully match the called genes, so a read error is possible. The chain uses TRBV29-1 and TRBJ2-7; D is perhaps TRBD2 (6 bases). Germline assignment: CDR1 SQVTM and CDR2 ANQGSEA. The CDR3 contains 11 residues. The CDR3 here is CGVVTGVSQYF. CDR3 nucleotide sequence: TGCGGCGTTGTAACGGGGGTGTCCCAGTACTTC.

This clonotype was counted a few times. The chain is built from TRBV18 and TRBJ2-5; 7 bases are a match to TRBD2. The CDR3 totals 17 residues. Germline V gives CDR1 KGHSH, CDR2 LQKENI. Germline trimming cut 2 bases from V and 0 bases from J; bases unmatched to any gene: 9. The CDR3, as DNA: TGTGCCAGCTCACCATATACGAGCGGGGAGTACCAAGAGACCCAGTACTTC. This sequence encodes CASSPYTSGEYQETQYF.

The chain couples TRBV3-1 to TRBJ2-2, with TRBD1 matching over 8 bases. CDR1 LGHDT and CDR2 YNNKEL come from the germline V gene (reference sequence). This CDR3 has 14 residues. Losses at the gene ends were 4 bases for V and 5 bases for J; bases not matched to a gene: 3. The CDR3 here is CASSRRTGTGELFF. DNA of the CDR3: TGTGCCAGCAGCCGGAGGACAGGGACCGGGGAGCTGTTTTTT. Combining the CDR3 with reference TRBV3-1 and TRBJ2-2 gives the whole variable domain DTAVSQTPKYLVTQMGNDKSIKCEQNLGHDTMYWYKQDSKKFLKIMFSYNNKELIINETVPNRFSPKSPDKAHLNLHINSLELGDSAVYFCASSRRTGTGELFFGEGSRLTVL.

In this sample, this clonotype turned up many times. This chain uses TRBV7-2 with TRBJ2-6, with D tentatively TRBD2 (6 bases). The V gene lost 2 bases and the J gene lost 0 bases, with 14 bases spanning the gap. Germline CDR1 reads SGHTA; CDR2 reads FQGNSA. The CDR3 sequence is 18 residues long. CDR3 coding DNA: TGTGCCAGCAGCTTAAATGGGGGGTCCAGCTCTGGGGCCAACGTCCTGACTTTC. Its protein product is CASSLNGGSSSGANVLTF.

This clonotype came up many times. The V call is TRBV12-3 or TRBV12-4, the J call TRBJ2-1; perhaps TRBD1 as D (5 bases). This CDR3 contains 11 residues. Trimming took off 4 bases at V and 14 bases at J, with 12 bases between the two ends. CDR3 nucleotides: TGTGCCAGCAGTTCAGGGTCCGAGGAGTTCTTC. Translation gives CASSSGSEEFF.